The 23 T cell receptor beta chains in this list originate from one sample, sequenced in a study of identical twins. TCRdb reprocessed the 5' RACE reads with MiXCR, giving one entry per CDR3 protein. There are some 500,000 distinct CDR3 sequences in the sample; roughly 9.9% occur only once, and approximately 3.2% lies in the top ten. These data were also filed under a second study, of yellow fever vaccine responses in identical twins.

Sequenced material: PBMCs. The source is a woman aged 18-29 years in good health.

The chain joins TRBV5-1 to TRBJ2-2; no reliable D call. Germline V gives CDR1 SGHRS, CDR2 YFSETQ. Trimming cost V 4 bases and J 1 base, with 11 bases left between them. The CDR3 covers 15 residues. As DNA, the CDR3 is TGCGCCAGCAGCCCCTCGACTGTGAACACCGGGGAGCTGTTTTTT. The encoded protein is CASSPSTVNTGELFF. Full variable domain (rest looked up from reference TRBV5-1 and TRBJ2-2): KAGVTQTPRYLIKTRGQQVTLSCSPISGHRSVSWYQQTPGQGLQFLFEYFSETQRNKGNFPGRFSGRQFSNSRSEMNVSTLELGDSALYLCASSPSTVNTGELFFGEGSRLTVL.

This chain connects TRBV28 to TRBJ2-3; weak D call: TRBD1 (6 bases). CDR3 size: 14 residues. With 7 bases removed from V and 2 bases from J, the gap between germline ends came to 13 bases. CDR1 and CDR2 (germline): MDHEN, SYDVKM. CDR3 in amino acids: CASILGQNTDTQYF. The CDR3 DNA sequence: TGTGCCAGCATCCTAGGACAGAACACAGATACGCAGTATTTT.

This clonotype was seen a handful of times. CDR3 protein: CASSLGGAVSTTQYF. The CDR3, as DNA: TGTGCCAGCAGTTTAGGGGGGGCAGTTAGTACGACCCAGTACTTC. V and J are TRBV12-3 or TRBV12-4 and TRBJ2-5; D assignment may be TRBD1 or TRBD2 (6 bases each). The V end lost 1 base, the J end lost 7 bases, and 16 bases lay between the germline ends. CDR3 length equals 15 residues.

Comment on this clonotype: Relative to the germline gene, one junction end is altered; a read error may explain this. The V and J genes are TRBV3-1 and TRBJ2-6; weak D call: TRBD2 (5 bases). Germline V gene sequence: CDR1 LGHDT, CDR2 YNNKEL (reference sequence). The CDR3 loop spans 16 amino acids. CDR3 amino acids: CASTQGGVAGANVLTF. DNA for the CDR3: TGTGCCAGCACCCAAGGAGGAGTCGCAGGGGCCAACGTCCTGACTTTC.

V usage is TRBV12-5 and J usage is TRBJ2-1; possibly TRBD2 for D (5 bases). In germline, CDR1 is LGHNT, CDR2 FRNRAP. There are 11 residues in the CDR3. V was pared by 3 bases and J by 9 bases, with 6 bases between. The CDR3 DNA is TGTGCTAGTGGTTTCGAGGGTGAGCAGTTCTTC. It encodes CASGFEGEQFF.

This clonotype occurred a few times. V and J are TRBV4-3 and TRBJ1-2; tentatively, D is TRBD1 (6 bases). V dropped 1 base and J dropped 5 bases, with 23 bases sitting between them. Germline values: CDR1 LGHNA, CDR2 YSLEER. CDR3 length: 18 amino acids. CDR3 sequence reads: CASSQARDNMWGAYGYTF. The CDR3 DNA sequence: TGCGCCAGCAGCCAAGCAAGGGACAACATGTGGGGAGCGTATGGCTACACCTTC.

This clonotype was seen a handful of times. The genes are TRBV20-1 and TRBJ2-7; TRBD1 aligns across 8 bases. The junction had 3 bases not matched to a gene; V was cut back by 4 bases and J by 1 base. The V gene's germline CDR1 is DFQATT and CDR2 SNEGSKA (reference sequence). The CDR3 has 13 amino acids. The CDR3 DNA follows: TGCAGTGCTACACAGGGGGATTCCTACGAGCAGTACTTC. Encoded protein: CSATQGDSYEQYF.

J is TRBJ2-4 and V is TRBV6-1; 7 bases fit TRBD2. V was clipped by 8 bases and J by 0 bases; unmatched bases: 4. Germline CDR1 is MNHNS and CDR2 is SASEGT. The CDR3 loop spans 14 amino acids. This CDR3 reads CASAAGLAKNIQYF. The DNA of the CDR3 is TGTGCCAGCGCAGCGGGACTAGCCAAAAACATTCAGTACTTC.

In this sample, this clonotype turned up many times. V and J are TRBV5-1 and TRBJ2-2, with D perhaps being TRBD1 or TRBD2 (5 bases each). This CDR3 contains 16 residues. CDR1 and CDR2 (germline): SGHRS, YFSETQ. V was clipped by 4 bases and J by 5 bases, with 18 bases between them. The CDR3 protein is CASSHSLIGGTGELFF. The CDR3 DNA reads TGCGCCAGCAGCCACTCCCTTATTGGGGGTACCGGGGAGCTGTTTTTT.

This clonotype was counted at least ten times. J is TRBJ1-6 and V is TRBV7-8; D unclear. Trimming pared 1 base from V and 7 bases from J, leaving 14 bases between. The CDR3 covers 16 residues. CDR1 is SGHVS, CDR2 FQNEAQ, per germline. The CDR3 sequence: CASSLVTLGRNSPLHF. The CDR3 bases are TGTGCCAGCAGCTTAGTAACCCTTGGCAGGAATTCACCCCTCCACTTT. Looking up the rest from reference TRBV7-8 and TRBJ1-6 gives the full variable domain: GAGVSQSPRYKVAKRGQDVALRCDPISGHVSLFWYQQALGQGPEFLTYFQNEAQLDKSGLPSDRFFAERPEGSVSTLKIQRTQQEDSAVYLCASSLVTLGRNSPLHFGNGTRLTVT.

This clonotype was observed many times. The chain uses TRBV3-1 and TRBJ2-1; D remains ambiguous. The germline V and J ends were trimmed by 1 base and 13 bases, with 8 bases remaining between them. In germline, CDR1 is LGHDT, CDR2 YNNKEL (reference sequence). This CDR3 contains 11 residues. The CDR3 loop reads CASSQGDLQFF. CDR3 bases: TGTGCCAGCAGCCAAGGTGATTTACAGTTCTTC.

This clonotype occurred many times. J is TRBJ2-2 and V is TRBV12-3 or TRBV12-4; D remains ambiguous. Trimming took 6 bases from V and 3 from J, leaving 8 bases between them. The CDR3 sequence is 13 residues long. The CDR3 region is CASRDDYTGELFF. CDR3 nucleotide sequence: TGTGCCAGCAGGGATGACTACACCGGGGAGCTGTTTTTT.

This clonotype was seen more than once but under ten times. This sequence joins TRBV11-1 and TRBJ2-1, with 11 bases fitting TRBD1. V was pared by 5 bases and J by 9 bases, with 9 bases of the junction left unmatched. The CDR3 covers 15 residues. From germline, CDR1 is SGHAT and CDR2 FQDESV (reference sequence). CDR3 loop: CASSLRDRGSGEQFF. The CDR3 DNA reads as TGTGCCAGCAGCCTCCGGGACAGGGGGTCTGGTGAGCAGTTCTTC.

The table lists this clonotype with many counts. The V and J genes are TRBV5-1 and TRBJ1-4, with D possibly TRBD1 on 5 matching bases. Trimming removed 1 base from V and 8 bases from J, with 12 bases in between. CDR3 length: 14 amino acids. The germline gives CDR1 SGHRS, CDR2 YFSETQ. CDR3 in amino acids: CASSLMGPDEKLFF. The CDR3 nucleotides are TGCGCCAGCAGCTTGATGGGGCCTGACGAAAAACTGTTTTTT.

This clonotype has a count of ten or more. The chain has TRBV2 and TRBJ2-1, with a tentative D call TRBD1 (6 bases). This CDR3 contains 19 residues. Trimming stripped 6 bases from V and 3 bases from J, with 27 bases between. Looked up from germline, CDR1 is SNHLY and CDR2 is FYNNEI. The CDR3 DNA sequence: TGTGCCAGCAGCCTAAACAGGGATGGGGCCCGGGACGTCTACAATGAGCAGTTCTTC. Its protein product is CASSLNRDGARDVYNEQFF.

This clonotype was observed a few times. The V call is TRBV7-9, the J call TRBJ2-6; 7 nucleotides line up with TRBD1. The V and J ends lost 4 bases and 3 bases, in that order; junction bases with no gene match: 6. The CDR3 is 16 amino acids. CDR1 is SEHNR, CDR2 FQNEAQ, per germline (reference sequence). This CDR3 is CASSSTGTNGANVLTF. The DNA of the CDR3 is TGTGCCAGCAGCTCGACAGGGACCAATGGGGCCAACGTCCTGACTTTC.

This clonotype was observed a few times. V gene TRBV6-1 combines with J gene TRBJ1-5, with D possibly being TRBD1 (5 bases). This CDR3 is 16 amino acids long. The V gene's germline CDR1 is MNHNS and CDR2 SASEGT. Trimming removed 6 bases from V and 6 bases from J, with 21 bases in between. CDR3 DNA: TGTGCCAGCAGAAGACCGAGAACAGGTTCGGGTCAGCCCCAGCATTTT. Translating gives CASRRPRTGSGQPQHF.

This clonotype has ten or more counts. This chain joins TRBV7-2 and TRBJ2-7; D remains ambiguous. The germline V and J ends were trimmed by 3 bases and 3 bases, with 3 bases remaining between them. The V gene's germline CDR1 is SGHTA and CDR2 FQGNSA. The CDR3 runs 11 residues. The DNA for the CDR3 is TGTGCCAGCAGCTTGTACTACGAGCAGTACTTC. As protein: CASSLYYEQYF. The full variable domain, its missing parts supplied by reference TRBV7-2 and TRBJ2-7, is GAGVSQSPSNKVTEKGKDVELRCDPISGHTALYWYRQSLGQGLEFLIYFQGNSAPDKSGLPSDRFSAERTGGSVSTLTIQRTQQEDSAVYLCASSLYYEQYFGPGTRLTVT.

A few counts support this clonotype. This rearrangement joins TRBV30 to TRBJ2-1; 8 nucleotides agree with TRBD1. CDR3 length equals 13 residues. V lost 1 base to trimming and J lost 10 bases; unmatched junction nucleotides: 6. Germline V gene sequence: CDR1 GTSNPN, CDR2 SVGIG (reference sequence). The CDR3 coding sequence is TGTGCCTGGAGTGCGTTGACAGGGGTGGAGCAGTTCTTC. The encoded protein is CAWSALTGVEQFF.

This clonotype was detected only a few times. The chain joins TRBV5-6 to TRBJ2-2, with D tentatively TRBD2 (5 bases). Germline V gives CDR1 SGHDT, CDR2 YYEEEE. Trimming left V 5 bases short and J 2 bases short, with 22 bases between. The CDR3 runs to 18 residues. For the CDR3, the DNA is TGTGCCAGCAGAACCGGGATAGGGCGAAAACACAACACCGGGGAGCTGTTTTTT. Amino acid sequence: CASRTGIGRKHNTGELFF.

In its sample, this clonotype was seen many times. The chain employs TRBV10-3 and TRBJ2-3; TRBD2 agrees at 8 bases. This CDR3 contains 15 residues. The V gene's germline CDR1 is ENHRY and CDR2 SYGVKD. J gave up 2 bases and V 4 bases, and 5 bases lay outside the gene matches. In nucleotides, the CDR3 is TGTGCCATCAGTGGAGCGGGGGCCTTCACAGATACGCAGTATTTT. Translating it yields CAISGAGAFTDTQYF.

Many counts were recorded for this clonotype. The chain employs TRBV4-3 and TRBJ2-7, with a weak D call TRBD2 (5 bases). Trimming removed 0 bases at V and 2 bases at J, with 11 bases between. Looked up from germline, CDR1 is LGHNA and CDR2 is YSLEER. The CDR3 has 15 residues. This chain's CDR3 is CASSQDHSSAYEQYF. CDR3 coding DNA: TGCGCCAGCAGCCAAGACCACAGTAGCGCCTACGAGCAGTACTTC.

This clonotype occurred a few times. This chain links TRBV27 with TRBJ2-7; weak D call: TRBD2 (6 bases). CDR1 is MNHEY, CDR2 SMNVEV, per germline (reference sequence). The germline V and J ends were trimmed by 5 bases and 7 bases, with 18 bases remaining between them. The CDR3 covers 14 residues. CDR3: CASSPGLTSSEQYF. As DNA, the CDR3 is TGTGCCAGCAGTCCGGGACTGACCTCGTCTGAGCAGTACTTC.